This TCR beta chain was captured in a study of PD-1 blockade in classical Hodgkin lymphoma. Germline V gene data show CDR1 as SGHRS and CDR2 as YFSETQ. Unmatched junction bases numbered 8, after V lost 0 bases and J lost 0 bases. The length of the CDR3 is 18 residues. In regard to this clone: Antigen unknown.

Only in-frame clones appear in the TCRdb table, and some are missing; sequencing was by immunoSEQ multiplex PCR. The repertoire consists of 25,000 to 35,000 clones, with 90% to 95% occurring once and the leading ten covering roughly 2.5%. Broader study findings: At baseline, newly diagnosed patients reportedly showed less TCR diversity than healthy donors. Repertoire difference causes, possibly disease activity or prior therapy, remain undefined.

This sample's time point: newly diagnosed, previously untreated cHL patient sample. Researchers used newly diagnosed, untreated classical Hodgkin lymphoma PBMCs for comparison. The origin of this receptor is a human donor with classical Hodgkin lymphoma. The sample comprised peripheral blood mononuclear cells (PBMCs). This chain connects TRBV5-1 to TRBJ2-7; TRBD2 aligns across 11 bases. This CDR3 is CASSLGPSGGPSSYEQYF. DNA of the CDR3: TGCGCCAGCAGCTTGGGACCTAGCGGGGGGCCCAGCTCCTACGAGCAGTACTTC.